A selection of T cell receptor beta chains follows, all from one sample in a study of blood T cell repertoires in COVID-19. Assay: immunoSEQ multiplex PCR; the TCRdb copy retains only in-frame clones and omits some. The sample lists 100,000 to 150,000 clones, less than 90% seen once, with over 1.1% in the top ten. Sequencing used peripheral blood. The receptor set was obtained from a man aged 60-69 years with acute or convalescent COVID-19. CDR3s include the opening cysteine and the closing phenylalanine or tryptophan. A D gene is named only where the DNA matches it firmly. Some rows mark clone size as missing; the rest say once, few, many or name a class of expanded clone.

CDR3nt: TGTGCCACCAGCAGCCAGACAGGGAGCGCCGGGGAGCTGTTTTTT
CDR3aa: CATSSQTGSAGELFF
j_gene: TRBJ2-2
v_gene: TRBV15
d_gene: TRBD1
abundance: .

CDR3nt: TGTGCCAGCAGTGCGTCCGGGGTGGGAGACTATGGCTACACCTTC
CDR3aa: CASSASGVGDYGYTF
j_gene: TRBJ1-2
v_gene: TRBV25-1
d_gene: .
abundance: .

CDR3nt: TGTGCCATCAGTGGCTCGACGGAGGTTAATGAAAAACTGTTTTTT
CDR3aa: CAISGSTEVNEKLFF
j_gene: TRBJ1-4
v_gene: TRBV10-3
d_gene: .
abundance: .

CDR3nt: TGTGCCAGCTCACCGCGGACAGGGGGCGAAGATGGCTACACCTTC
CDR3aa: CASSPRTGGEDGYTF
j_gene: TRBJ1-2
v_gene: TRBV18
d_gene: TRBD1
abundance: once

CDR3nt: TGTGCCAGCAGTTTAGTTGGGACAACCTACGAGCAGTACTTC
CDR3aa: CASSLVGTTYEQYF
j_gene: TRBJ2-7
v_gene: TRBV28
d_gene: .
abundance: .

CDR3nt: TGTGCCAGTAGTATCAGGACAGGGACTTCACCCCTCCACTTT
CDR3aa: CASSIRTGTSPLHF
j_gene: TRBJ1-6
v_gene: TRBV19
d_gene: TRBD1
abundance: .

CDR3nt: TGTGCCAGCACCTCAAGGGGGGGACAATATTTT
CDR3aa: CASTSRGGQYF
j_gene: TRBJ1-3
v_gene: TRBV6-5
d_gene: .
abundance: .

CDR3nt: TGTGCCAGCAGTTTACAGGGGGGCACTGAAGCTTTCTTT
CDR3aa: CASSLQGGTEAFF
j_gene: TRBJ1-1
v_gene: TRBV6-5
d_gene: TRBD1
abundance: .

CDR3nt: TGTGCCAGCAGCCAAGCTGCGAAAGTCTTGGTTACTGAAGCTTTCTTT
CDR3aa: CASSQAAKVLVTEAFF
j_gene: TRBJ1-1
v_gene: TRBV14
d_gene: .
abundance: .

CDR3nt: TGTGCCAGCAGCAAAGCCGACAGGGGATGGACGAACACTGAAGCTTTCTTT
CDR3aa: CASSKADRGWTNTEAFF
j_gene: TRBJ1-1
v_gene: TRBV21-1
d_gene: .
abundance: .

CDR3nt: TGCGCCAGCAGACTGGGACAGAACGCTGGAAACACCATATATTTT
CDR3aa: CASRLGQNAGNTIYF
j_gene: TRBJ1-3
v_gene: TRBV5-1
d_gene: TRBD1
abundance: once

CDR3nt: TGTGCCAGCAGTCAGCGCCCGACAGGGAATCAGCCCCAGCATTTT
CDR3aa: CASSQRPTGNQPQHF
j_gene: TRBJ1-5
v_gene: TRBV27
d_gene: TRBD1
abundance: few

CDR3nt: TGTGCCAGCAGCTTGGGGCGAGGGACTGAAGCTTTCTTT
CDR3aa: CASSLGRGTEAFF
j_gene: TRBJ1-1
v_gene: TRBV5-4
d_gene: .
abundance: .

CDR3nt: TGTGCCAGCAGTTCCGGGACAGGGGGATACGAGCAGTACTTC
CDR3aa: CASSSGTGGYEQYF
j_gene: TRBJ2-7
v_gene: TRBV27
d_gene: TRBD1
abundance: .